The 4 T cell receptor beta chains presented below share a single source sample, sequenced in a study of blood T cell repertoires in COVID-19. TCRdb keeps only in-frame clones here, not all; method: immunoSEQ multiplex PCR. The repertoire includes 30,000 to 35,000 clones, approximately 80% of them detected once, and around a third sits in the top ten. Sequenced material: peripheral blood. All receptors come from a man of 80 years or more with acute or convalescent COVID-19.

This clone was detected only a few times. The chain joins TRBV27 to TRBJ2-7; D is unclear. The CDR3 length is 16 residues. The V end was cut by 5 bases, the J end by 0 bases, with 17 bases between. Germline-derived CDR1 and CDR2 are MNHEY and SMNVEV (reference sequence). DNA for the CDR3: TGTGCCAGCAGTAATTCGTTTTATCTCAGCTCCTACGAGCAGTACTTC. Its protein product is CASSNSFYLSSYEQYF.

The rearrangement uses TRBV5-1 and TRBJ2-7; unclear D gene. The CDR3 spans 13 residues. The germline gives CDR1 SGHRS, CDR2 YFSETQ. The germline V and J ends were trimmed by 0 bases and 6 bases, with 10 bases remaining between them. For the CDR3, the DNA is TGCGCCAGCAGCTTGGAGCTGGAGATCGAGCAGTACTTC. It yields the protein CASSLELEIEQYF.

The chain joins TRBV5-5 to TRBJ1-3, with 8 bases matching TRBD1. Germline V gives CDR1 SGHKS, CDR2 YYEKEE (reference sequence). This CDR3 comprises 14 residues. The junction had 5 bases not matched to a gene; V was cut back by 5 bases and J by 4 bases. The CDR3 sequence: CASRSDREGNTIYF. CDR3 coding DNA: TGTGCCAGCAGATCGGACAGGGAGGGAAACACCATATATTTT.

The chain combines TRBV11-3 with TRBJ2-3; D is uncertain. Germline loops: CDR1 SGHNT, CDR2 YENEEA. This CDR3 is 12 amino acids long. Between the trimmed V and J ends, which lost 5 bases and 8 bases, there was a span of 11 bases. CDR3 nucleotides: TGTGCCAGCAGCACGGTAGCTGGTACGCAGTATTTT. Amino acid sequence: CASSTVAGTQYF. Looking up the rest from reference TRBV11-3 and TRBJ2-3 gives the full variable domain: EAGVVQSPRYKIIEKKQPVAFWCNPISGHNTLYWYLQNLGQGPELLIRYENEEAVDDSQLPKDRFSAERLKGVDSTLKIQPAELGDSAVYLCASSTVAGTQYFGPGTRLTVL.